The T cell receptor beta chain described here comes from a study of T cells after yellow fever vaccination. This clonotype appeared many times. MiXCR, applied by TCRdb to the 5' RACE reads, yields one record per CDR3 protein. This sample carries fewer than 350,000 distinct CDR3 sequences, more than 3% of them seen once, and the ten largest clones take about 20%. Deletions cut 1 base from V and 4 bases from J, with 6 bases between. The V gene's germline CDR1 is SGHTA and CDR2 FQGNSA. This CDR3 is 13 amino acids long. The receptor's source is a man between 18 and 35 years old who received the YFV17D yellow fever vaccine. The chain links TRBV7-2 to TRBJ2-3; no clear D. Here the sequenced sample was PBMCs, taken on the day of the yellow fever booster vaccination. The CDR3 coding sequence is TGTGCCAGCAGCTTAGTCATGTCAGATACGCAGTATTTT. Protein: CASSLVMSDTQYF.